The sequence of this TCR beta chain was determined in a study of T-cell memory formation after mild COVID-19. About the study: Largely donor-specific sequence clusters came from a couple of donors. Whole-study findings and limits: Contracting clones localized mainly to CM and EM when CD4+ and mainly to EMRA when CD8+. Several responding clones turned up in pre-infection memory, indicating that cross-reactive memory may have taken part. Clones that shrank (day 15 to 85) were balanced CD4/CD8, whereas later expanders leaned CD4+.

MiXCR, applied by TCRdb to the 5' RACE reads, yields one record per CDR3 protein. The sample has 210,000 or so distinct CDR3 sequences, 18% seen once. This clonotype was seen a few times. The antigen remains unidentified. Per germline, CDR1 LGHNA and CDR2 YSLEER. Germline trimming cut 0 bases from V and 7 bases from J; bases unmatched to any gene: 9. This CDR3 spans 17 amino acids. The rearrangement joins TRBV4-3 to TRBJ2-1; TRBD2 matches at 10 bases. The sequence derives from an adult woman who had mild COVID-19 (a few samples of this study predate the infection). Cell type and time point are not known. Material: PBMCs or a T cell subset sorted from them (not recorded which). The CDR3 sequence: CASSQDRGGSGRNEQFF. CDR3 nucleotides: TGCGCCAGCAGCCAAGATAGAGGGGGTAGCGGGAGGAATGAGCAGTTCTTC.